This T cell receptor (beta chain) was sequenced during a study of beta chain features in type 1 diabetes. Expressed TCRB transcripts were sequenced because the entire RNA isolate underwent reverse transcription. This table comes from immunoSEQ multiplex PCR, and its TCRdb copy is limited to in-frame clones, with some not included. The table has hundreds of thousands of clones, around an eighth seen once. Study-wide results and caveats: For Type 1 diabetes patients, all four CD4+ subsets carried TCRB CDR3s that were moderately but significantly shorter.

In the case of this clone: Its antigen is not known.

J lost 7 bases, V lost 5 bases, and 18 bases had no gene match. Germline-derived CDR1 and CDR2 are SGHVS and FNYEAQ. The CDR3 runs to 18 residues. The sequenced sample consisted of naive CD4+ T cells from blood. This chain joins TRBV7-6 and TRBJ1-4; TRBD1 matches 8 bases. This clonotype originated in a man aged 18 to 29 with type 1 diabetes. The chain's CDR3 is CASSLDREYFGPREKLFF. The CDR3 bases are TGTGCCAGCAGCCTGGACAGGGAATATTTTGGGCCTCGTGAAAAACTGTTTTTT.